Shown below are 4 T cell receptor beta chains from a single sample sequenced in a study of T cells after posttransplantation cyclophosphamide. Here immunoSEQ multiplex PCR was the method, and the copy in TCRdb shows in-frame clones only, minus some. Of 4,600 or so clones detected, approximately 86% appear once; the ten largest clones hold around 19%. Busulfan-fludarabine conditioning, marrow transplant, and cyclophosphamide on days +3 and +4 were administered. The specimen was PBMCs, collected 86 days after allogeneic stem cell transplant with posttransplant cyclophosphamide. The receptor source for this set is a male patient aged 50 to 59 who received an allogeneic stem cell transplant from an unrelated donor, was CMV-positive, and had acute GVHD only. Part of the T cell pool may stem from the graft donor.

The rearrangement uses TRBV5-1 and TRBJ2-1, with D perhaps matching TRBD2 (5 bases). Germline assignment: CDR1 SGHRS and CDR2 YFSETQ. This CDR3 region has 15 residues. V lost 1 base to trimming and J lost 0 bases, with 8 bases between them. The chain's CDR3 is CASSLRADSYNEQFF. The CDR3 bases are TGCGCCAGCAGCTTGAGAGCGGACTCCTACAATGAGCAGTTCTTC.

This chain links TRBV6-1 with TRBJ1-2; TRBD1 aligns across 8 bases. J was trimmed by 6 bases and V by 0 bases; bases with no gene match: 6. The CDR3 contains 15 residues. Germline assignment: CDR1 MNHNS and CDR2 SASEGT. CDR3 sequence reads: CASSEALDRGHGYTF. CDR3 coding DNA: TGTGCCAGCAGTGAAGCGCTAGACAGGGGACATGGCTACACCTTC.

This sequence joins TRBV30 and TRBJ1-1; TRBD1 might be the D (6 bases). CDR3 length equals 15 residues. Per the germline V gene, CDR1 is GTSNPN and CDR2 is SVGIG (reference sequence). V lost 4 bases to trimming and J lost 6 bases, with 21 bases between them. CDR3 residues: CAWTKGRGAVSEAFF. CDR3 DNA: TGTGCCTGGACCAAAGGTCGGGGGGCGGTCTCTGAAGCTTTCTTT.

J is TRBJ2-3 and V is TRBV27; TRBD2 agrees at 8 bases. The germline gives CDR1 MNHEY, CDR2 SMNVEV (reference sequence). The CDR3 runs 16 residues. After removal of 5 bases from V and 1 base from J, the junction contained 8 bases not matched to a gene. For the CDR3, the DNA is TGTGCCAGCAGTGGGGCCGGGACTAGACGCACAGATACGCAGTATTTT. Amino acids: CASSGAGTRRTDTQYF.